The sample holds a few counts of the clone carrying this T cell receptor (beta chain). The source of the sample is a study of blood T cell repertoires in COVID-19. Whole-study context: Samples of COVID-19 (acute and convalescent) were obtained from the United States, Italy and Spain. Nucleic acid was either cDNA or gDNA, and it came from T cells, B-cell-depleted T cells, or PBMCs.

The trim removed 2 bases at V and 2 bases at J, leaving 0 bases unmatched. The CDR3 sequence is 14 residues long. Germline V gene lookup returns CDR1 MNHEY and CDR2 SVGAGI. Per the study methods: From reference gene primer amplification, estimates of nucleated cell counts were derived. Sequenced by immunoSEQ multiplex PCR; TCRdb stores in-frame clones only, minus some. The V and J calls and the clone size are those of that table, but D and trimming were determined from the DNA. The profile shows around 130,000 clones, 86% of them singletons. This sequence was found in a man aged 40-50 years with acute or convalescent COVID-19. The sequenced sample was peripheral blood. This chain links TRBV6-5 with TRBJ1-5; 7 bases align to TRBD1. The CDR3 here is CASSYTGGNQPQHF. The CDR3 bases are TGTGCCAGCAGTTACACAGGGGGCAATCAGCCCCAGCATTTT.